This T cell receptor (beta chain) was sequenced during a study of spatial heterogeneity in lung cancer. As for the study in general: Alpha-chain detections were consistently fewer than beta-chain detections among the sequences. Overall study results and limits: Tumors with more nonsynonymous mutations had more expanded intratumoral alpha and beta TCRs. Regional and ubiquitous nonsynonymous mutations were tracked by counts of regional and ubiquitous expanded TCRs, respectively.

Sample time point: sample taken at primary tumor resection. Samples came from roughly 70 TRACERx patients with untreated early-stage lung cancer. Every TCR cDNA molecule bore its own unique molecular identifier. Each CDR3 protein gets one entry after TCRdb re-called the 5' RACE reads with MiXCR. The table has some 96,000 distinct CDR3 sequences, 4.4% seen once. This CDR3 contains 12 residues. The germline V gene encodes CDR1 SGHRS and CDR2 YFSETQ. Trimming took off 4 bases at V and 4 bases at J, with 6 bases between the two ends. This clonotype came up many times. No antigen is known for it. The gene calls are TRBV5-1 and TRBJ1-3; D not certain. This specimen consisted of lung tumor tissue, obtained at surgery. This sequence originates from a male donor with early-stage non-small cell lung cancer. The CDR3 DNA reads as TGCGCCAGCAGCGGCGAGGGAAACACCATATATTTT. Its protein product is CASSGEGNTIYF.